These T cell receptor beta chains were read from a single sample in a study of a mutant IDH1 vaccine in newly diagnosed glioma. These receptors' targets are unknown. Libraries were prepared by immunoSEQ multiplex PCR; TCRdb keeps only in-frame clonotypes and omits some of them. In the table there are approximately 76,000 clones, roughly 90% of which are singletons. Source: PBMCs, taken from a glioma patient whose treatment included an IDH1 peptide vaccine. The receptors shown here come from a woman aged 45-65 years with glioma. CDR3s include the opening cysteine and the closing phenylalanine or tryptophan. Each record gives: clone size, D gene, V gene, J gene, CDR3 length, CDR3 protein, CDR3 DNA. D genes are given only for firm matches. The size of a clone is reported for some rows only, either as once, few or many, or as a class for expanded clones.

abundance: NA; d_gene: NA; v_gene: TRBV20-1; j_gene: TRBJ1-1; len: 11; CDR3aa: CSARGPTEAFF; CDR3nt: TGCAGTGCTAGGGGACCCACTGAAGCTTTCTTT
abundance: NA; d_gene: TRBD2; v_gene: TRBV5-4; j_gene: TRBJ2-1; len: 15; CDR3aa: CASSSLAGDYNEQFF; CDR3nt: TGTGCCAGCAGTTCACTAGCGGGAGACTACAATGAGCAGTTCTTC
abundance: NA; d_gene: NA; v_gene: TRBV29-1; j_gene: TRBJ1-4; len: 11; CDR3aa: CSVKGREKLFF; CDR3nt: TGCAGCGTCAAGGGTAGGGAAAAACTGTTTTTT
abundance: few; d_gene: NA; v_gene: TRBV6-1; j_gene: TRBJ1-1; len: 13; CDR3aa: CATEWTVNTEAFF; CDR3nt: TGTGCCACCGAATGGACGGTGAACACTGAAGCTTTCTTT
abundance: NA; d_gene: NA; v_gene: TRBV7-9; j_gene: TRBJ2-5; len: 12; CDR3aa: CASSPNQETQYF; CDR3nt: TGTGCCAGCAGCCCAAACCAAGAGACCCAGTACTTC
abundance: NA; d_gene: NA; v_gene: TRBV28; j_gene: TRBJ2-1; len: 16; CDR3aa: CASSFTFSGSYNEQFF; CDR3nt: TGTGCCAGCAGTTTCACATTCTCTGGATCCTACAATGAGCAGTTCTTC
abundance: NA; d_gene: NA; v_gene: TRBV5-4; j_gene: TRBJ1-2; len: 13; CDR3aa: CASSSGESYGYTF; CDR3nt: TGTGCCAGCAGCTCTGGGGAAAGCTATGGCTACACCTTC
abundance: NA; d_gene: NA; v_gene: TRBV28; j_gene: TRBJ2-7; len: 12; CDR3aa: CASSSTGYEQYF; CDR3nt: TGTGCCAGCAGCTCGACCGGTTACGAGCAGTACTTC
abundance: once; d_gene: NA; v_gene: TRBV27; j_gene: TRBJ1-3; len: 13; CDR3aa: CASSSPTGNTIYF; CDR3nt: TGTGCCAGCAGTTCACCAACAGGAAACACCATATATTTT
abundance: NA; d_gene: TRBD2; v_gene: TRBV10-1; j_gene: TRBJ2-5; len: 16; CDR3aa: CASSPLGTSGRETQYF; CDR3nt: TGCGCCAGCAGTCCGTTGGGGACTAGCGGGAGAGAGACCCAGTACTTC
abundance: NA; d_gene: TRBD2; v_gene: TRBV27; j_gene: TRBJ2-5; len: 13; CDR3aa: CASSPLAGGTQYF; CDR3nt: TGTGCCAGCAGTCCTCTAGCGGGAGGGACCCAGTACTTC
abundance: NA; d_gene: NA; v_gene: TRBV9; j_gene: TRBJ2-5; len: 14; CDR3aa: CASSVDVSGETQYF; CDR3nt: TGTGCCAGCAGCGTAGATGTTAGCGGCGAGACCCAGTACTTC
abundance: NA; d_gene: TRBD1; v_gene: TRBV28; j_gene: TRBJ2-4; len: 16; CDR3aa: CATSTGLSLAKNIQYF; CDR3nt: TGTGCCACCTCGACAGGGTTAAGCCTAGCCAAAAACATTCAGTACTTC
abundance: few; d_gene: TRBD1; v_gene: TRBV7-9; j_gene: TRBJ1-1; len: 14; CDR3aa: CASLRVEQGAEAFF; CDR3nt: TGTGCCAGCCTTCGGGTGGAGCAGGGGGCTGAAGCTTTCTTT
abundance: NA; d_gene: NA; v_gene: TRBV2; j_gene: TRBJ2-2; len: 14; CDR3aa: CASSRFEGGGELFF; CDR3nt: TGTGCCAGCAGTCGGTTTGAGGGTGGAGGGGAGCTGTTTTTT
abundance: NA; d_gene: TRBD1; v_gene: TRBV7-9; j_gene: TRBJ1-1; len: 14; CDR3aa: CASSSQGTNTEAFF; CDR3nt: TGTGCCAGCAGCTCACAGGGGACGAACACTGAAGCTTTCTTT
abundance: NA; d_gene: TRBD1; v_gene: TRBV5-1; j_gene: TRBJ2-5; len: 14; CDR3aa: CASKEGAVRETQYF; CDR3nt: TGCGCCAGCAAAGAGGGGGCAGTCAGGGAGACCCAGTACTTC
abundance: NA; d_gene: NA; v_gene: TRBV27; j_gene: TRBJ1-4; len: 14; CDR3aa: CASSRGRFQEKLFF; CDR3nt: TGTGCCAGCAGCCGGGGGAGATTTCAGGAAAAACTGTTTTTT
abundance: NA; d_gene: TRBD1; v_gene: TRBV5-1; j_gene: TRBJ1-5; len: 16; CDR3aa: CASSPGTGGPGQPQHF; CDR3nt: TGCGCCAGCAGCCCGGGGACAGGGGGACCTGGACAGCCCCAGCATTTT
abundance: NA; d_gene: NA; v_gene: TRBV5-4; j_gene: TRBJ2-3; len: 15; CDR3aa: CASSLGSGSRDTQYF; CDR3nt: TGTGCCAGCAGCTTGGGCAGCGGAAGTCGAGATACGCAGTATTTT
abundance: NA; d_gene: TRBD2; v_gene: TRBV6-5; j_gene: TRBJ2-5; len: 14; CDR3aa: CASSYSGTKETQYF; CDR3nt: TGTGCCAGCAGTTACTCTGGGACTAAAGAGACCCAGTACTTC
abundance: NA; d_gene: NA; v_gene: TRBV11-2; j_gene: TRBJ2-2; len: 17; CDR3aa: CASSLDLSSLNTGELFF; CDR3nt: TGTGCCAGCAGCTTAGATCTGTCGAGTTTGAACACCGGGGAGCTGTTTTTT
abundance: NA; d_gene: TRBD2; v_gene: TRBV7-8; j_gene: TRBJ2-1; len: 17; CDR3aa: CASSPGLAGEGHNEQFF; CDR3nt: TGTGCCAGCAGCCCCGGACTAGCGGGAGAGGGACACAATGAGCAGTTCTTC
abundance: NA; d_gene: NA; v_gene: TRBV6-5; j_gene: TRBJ1-1; len: 12; CDR3aa: CASRRKVTEAFF; CDR3nt: TGTGCCAGCAGACGCAAGGTCACTGAAGCTTTCTTT
abundance: NA; d_gene: NA; v_gene: TRBV19; j_gene: TRBJ2-5; len: 14; CDR3aa: CASSIQGGIKTQYF; CDR3nt: TGTGCCAGTAGTATACAGGGGGGAATAAAGACCCAGTACTTC
abundance: NA; d_gene: TRBD2; v_gene: TRBV18; j_gene: TRBJ2-4; len: 17; CDR3aa: CASSPPGLAGLKNIQYF; CDR3nt: TGTGCCAGCTCACCACCGGGACTAGCGGGCCTAAAAAACATTCAGTACTTC
abundance: NA; d_gene: TRBD1; v_gene: TRBV10-1; j_gene: TRBJ1-1; len: 13; CDR3aa: CASRTGMNTEAFF; CDR3nt: TGCGCCAGCAGGACAGGGATGAACACTGAAGCCTTCTTT
abundance: NA; d_gene: NA; v_gene: TRBV7-9; j_gene: TRBJ2-7; len: 14; CDR3aa: CASRGQEPSYEQYF; CDR3nt: TGTGCCAGCAGGGGGCAGGAGCCCTCCTACGAGCAGTACTTC
abundance: once; d_gene: NA; v_gene: TRBV14; j_gene: TRBJ2-2; len: 13; CDR3aa: CASSQGPTGELFF; CDR3nt: TGTGCCAGCAGCCAAGGGCCGACCGGGGAGCTGTTTTTT
abundance: NA; d_gene: TRBD1; v_gene: TRBV7-9; j_gene: TRBJ2-7; len: 16; CDR3aa: CASSLDRTGGRDEQYF; CDR3nt: TGTGCCAGCAGCTTAGATAGGACAGGGGGGAGGGACGAGCAGTACTTC
abundance: NA; d_gene: NA; v_gene: TRBV7-9; j_gene: TRBJ2-7; len: 13; CDR3aa: CASSLAGPYEQYF; CDR3nt: TGTGCCAGCAGCTTAGCCGGACCCTACGAGCAGTACTTC